The rows below give T cell receptor beta chains drawn from one sample of a study of Graves' ophthalmopathy and Graves' hyperthyroidism. One entry per CDR3 protein, called by TCRdb with MiXCR from the multiplex PCR reads. The sample carries some 380,000 distinct CDR3 sequences, 15% recorded once. The specimen sequenced was peripheral blood. These receptors were taken from a woman younger than 35 with stable Graves' hyperthyroidism. Each CDR3 is given with its conserved first and last residue. D genes are given only for firm matches. Clone size, where shown, is once, few, many, or a class for clones that have expanded.

v_gene: TRBV5-1
d_gene: TRBD2
len: 17
j_gene: TRBJ2-7
abundance: few
CDR3nt: TGCGCCAGCAGCCCAAAACCCATAGCGGGGGGTTCCTACGAGCAGTACTTC
CDR3aa: CASSPKPIAGGSYEQYF

v_gene: TRBV7-7
d_gene: NA
len: 13
j_gene: TRBJ2-5
abundance: NA
CDR3nt: TGTGCTAGCAGCTTCGCGGGGATGGAGACCCAGTACTTC
CDR3aa: CASSFAGMETQYF

v_gene: TRBV28
d_gene: TRBD1
len: 13
j_gene: TRBJ1-2
abundance: many
CDR3nt: TGTGCCAGCAGTTTAGACAGGGGCCCTGGCTACACCTTC
CDR3aa: CASSLDRGPGYTF

v_gene: TRBV27
d_gene: NA
len: 14
j_gene: TRBJ1-2
abundance: NA
CDR3nt: TGTGCCAGCAGTTTGGGGGCGCAGAGCTATGGCTACACCTTC
CDR3aa: CASSLGAQSYGYTF

v_gene: TRBV2
d_gene: NA
len: 14
j_gene: TRBJ2-7
abundance: many
CDR3nt: TGTGCCAGCAGGACCGGGGAACGGTCCTACGAGCAGTACTTC
CDR3aa: CASRTGERSYEQYF

v_gene: TRBV3-1
d_gene: TRBD1
len: 16
j_gene: TRBJ1-5
abundance: few
CDR3nt: TGTGCCAGCAGCCAACGGGACAGGGGGTACAATCAGCCCCAGCATTTT
CDR3aa: CASSQRDRGYNQPQHF

v_gene: TRBV2
d_gene: TRBD1
len: 14
j_gene: TRBJ1-1
abundance: many
CDR3nt: TGTGCCAGCAGTGAGACAGGGGGCCGGACTGAAGCTTTCTTT
CDR3aa: CASSETGGRTEAFF

v_gene: TRBV7-8
d_gene: NA
len: 14
j_gene: TRBJ1-1
abundance: many
CDR3nt: TGTGCCAGCAGGATGGGGAGGGTGGGCACTGAAGCTTTCTTT
CDR3aa: CASRMGRVGTEAFF

v_gene: TRBV2
d_gene: NA
len: 15
j_gene: TRBJ2-2
abundance: many
CDR3nt: TGTGCCAGCGTGGGGGCCAGGGGCGGCACCGGGGAGCTGTTTTTT
CDR3aa: CASVGARGGTGELFF

v_gene: TRBV12-3/TRBV12-4
d_gene: NA
len: 11
j_gene: TRBJ2-7
abundance: many
CDR3nt: TGTGCCAGCAGCTTGGCGGGACAGCCTTTCTTC
CDR3aa: CASSLAGQPFF

v_gene: TRBV6-2/TRBV6-3
d_gene: NA
len: 15
j_gene: TRBJ1-5
abundance: few
CDR3nt: TGTGCCAGCAGCCCCGGGACGGAAAGGAATCAGCCCCAGCATTTT
CDR3aa: CASSPGTERNQPQHF

v_gene: TRBV7-2
d_gene: TRBD1
len: 16
j_gene: TRBJ2-7
abundance: many
CDR3nt: TGTGCCAGCAGCTTAGCCCAGGGGGACATAAGGTACGAGCAGTACTTC
CDR3aa: CASSLAQGDIRYEQYF

v_gene: TRBV20-1
d_gene: NA
len: 12
j_gene: TRBJ1-2
abundance: many
CDR3nt: TGCAGTGCCCTCGAGGGGAACTATGGCTACACCTTC
CDR3aa: CSALEGNYGYTF

v_gene: TRBV11-3
d_gene: NA
len: 13
j_gene: TRBJ1-2
abundance: many
CDR3nt: TGTGCCAGCAGCCCCGCGGCCCCGGACGGCTACACCTTC
CDR3aa: CASSPAAPDGYTF

v_gene: TRBV9
d_gene: TRBD2
len: 16
j_gene: TRBJ2-7
abundance: few
CDR3nt: TGTGCCAGCAGCGTAGGCCCAGCGGGGGGCTCCTACGAGCAGTACTTC
CDR3aa: CASSVGPAGGSYEQYF

v_gene: TRBV7-9
d_gene: NA
len: 12
j_gene: TRBJ1-5
abundance: NA
CDR3nt: TGTGCCAGCAGCTTTGACCGCCAGCCCCATCATTTT
CDR3aa: CASSFDRQPHHF

v_gene: TRBV9
d_gene: NA
len: 15
j_gene: TRBJ1-1
abundance: many
CDR3nt: TGTGCCAGCAGCGCCCTGGAGGGTACTTTCACTGAAGCTTTCTTT
CDR3aa: CASSALEGTFTEAFF

v_gene: TRBV10-3
d_gene: NA
len: 15
j_gene: TRBJ1-2
abundance: NA
CDR3nt: TGTGCCATCAGTGAGTCGAGTGGGCTGTACTATGGCTACACCTTC
CDR3aa: CAISESSGLYYGYTF

v_gene: TRBV11-2
d_gene: TRBD2
len: 18
j_gene: TRBJ2-5
abundance: NA
CDR3nt: TGTGCCAGCAGCTTAGTCGAGCGGGGGCCTGGGGGCCAAGAGACCCAGTACTTC
CDR3aa: CASSLVERGPGGQETQYF

v_gene: TRBV11-2
d_gene: TRBD2
len: 18
j_gene: TRBJ2-7
abundance: many
CDR3nt: TGTGCCAGCAGCCAGTCGGGGTGGCGGGGGGACGCTATTCGGGAGCAGTACTTC
CDR3aa: CASSQSGWRGDAIREQYF

v_gene: TRBV12-3/TRBV12-4
d_gene: NA
len: 13
j_gene: TRBJ2-7
abundance: many
CDR3nt: TGTGCCAGCAATGGGCCAGGCTCCTACGAGCAGTACTTC
CDR3aa: CASNGPGSYEQYF

v_gene: TRBV6-2/TRBV6-3
d_gene: NA
len: 12
j_gene: TRBJ2-3
abundance: many
CDR3nt: TGTGCCAGTAGGACCTTCCCAGATACGCAGTATTTT
CDR3aa: CASRTFPDTQYF

v_gene: TRBV13
d_gene: TRBD1
len: 15
j_gene: TRBJ2-4
abundance: few
CDR3nt: TGTGCCAGCAGTCTCAGACAGGGGTCCAAAAACATTAAGTACTTC
CDR3aa: CASSLRQGSKNIKYF

v_gene: TRBV19
d_gene: NA
len: 14
j_gene: TRBJ1-1
abundance: many
CDR3nt: TGTGCCAGTAGCCGCGGGGGAGGGAACACTGAAGCTTTCTTT
CDR3aa: CASSRGGGNTEAFF

v_gene: TRBV6-2/TRBV6-3
d_gene: NA
len: 13
j_gene: TRBJ1-2
abundance: many
CDR3nt: TGTGCCAGCAGCGATTGGACTTCCTATGGCTACACCTTC
CDR3aa: CASSDWTSYGYTF

v_gene: TRBV7-9
d_gene: NA
len: 15
j_gene: TRBJ1-1
abundance: many
CDR3nt: TGTGCCAGCAGCTCTCACGGACGGTTGAACACTGAAGCTTTCTTT
CDR3aa: CASSSHGRLNTEAFF

v_gene: TRBV28
d_gene: TRBD2
len: 19
j_gene: TRBJ2-5
abundance: NA
CDR3nt: TGTGCCAGCAGTCTCCCGACTAGCGGGGGGCCGAACAACCAAGAGACCCAGTACTTC
CDR3aa: CASSLPTSGGPNNQETQYF

v_gene: TRBV20-1
d_gene: NA
len: 14
j_gene: TRBJ2-4
abundance: many
CDR3nt: TGCAGTGCTAGGCAGGAGATAGCCAAAAACATTCAGTACTTC
CDR3aa: CSARQEIAKNIQYF

v_gene: TRBV6-1
d_gene: NA
len: 14
j_gene: TRBJ2-7
abundance: once
CDR3nt: TGTGCCAGCAGTGGTGGCAGGGGGGAGTACGAGCAGTACTTC
CDR3aa: CASSGGRGEYEQYF

v_gene: TRBV11-2
d_gene: TRBD1
len: 15
j_gene: TRBJ1-1
abundance: many
CDR3nt: TGTGCCAGCAGCCGACAGGGTGCAAGGAACACTGAAGCTTTCTTT
CDR3aa: CASSRQGARNTEAFF

v_gene: TRBV28
d_gene: TRBD1
len: 16
j_gene: TRBJ1-5
abundance: few
CDR3nt: TGTGCCAGCAGTTTACTGACAGGGATTAGCAATCAGCCCCAGCATTTT
CDR3aa: CASSLLTGISNQPQHF

v_gene: TRBV5-6
d_gene: TRBD1
len: 15
j_gene: TRBJ2-7
abundance: NA
CDR3nt: TGTGCCAGCGGACCAAGCGGACAGGGGGCTTACGAGCAGTACTTC
CDR3aa: CASGPSGQGAYEQYF

v_gene: TRBV12-3/TRBV12-4
d_gene: TRBD1
len: 14
j_gene: TRBJ1-1
abundance: NA
CDR3nt: TGTGCCAGCAGTTTACAGGACAGGGCCACTGAAGCTTTCTTT
CDR3aa: CASSLQDRATEAFF

v_gene: TRBV29-1
d_gene: NA
len: 12
j_gene: TRBJ1-1
abundance: many
CDR3nt: TGCAGCGCCCTCCGGTTGAACACTGAAGCTTTCTTT
CDR3aa: CSALRLNTEAFF

v_gene: TRBV7-9
d_gene: NA
len: 16
j_gene: TRBJ1-2
abundance: many
CDR3nt: TGTGCCAGCAGCTTAGATGGGGGAACGAAAAACTATGGCTACACCTTC
CDR3aa: CASSLDGGTKNYGYTF

v_gene: TRBV27
d_gene: TRBD2
len: 15
j_gene: TRBJ2-5
abundance: many
CDR3nt: TGTGCCAGCAACCCTAGCGGGGGGGAAGGAGAGACCCAGTACTTC
CDR3aa: CASNPSGGEGETQYF

v_gene: TRBV7-2
d_gene: NA
len: 11
j_gene: TRBJ1-1
abundance: NA
CDR3nt: TGTGCCAGCAGCTTAATGGCTGAAGCTTTCTTT
CDR3aa: CASSLMAEAFF

v_gene: TRBV14
d_gene: TRBD1
len: 15
j_gene: TRBJ1-1
abundance: many
CDR3nt: TGTGCCAGCAGCCAAGAGGCCAGGGGGCTTAGTGAAGCTTTCTTT
CDR3aa: CASSQEARGLSEAFF

v_gene: TRBV19
d_gene: TRBD2
len: 15
j_gene: TRBJ2-5
abundance: many
CDR3nt: TGTGCCAGTAGTCTGGGACTAGCGAGGGAGGAGACCCAGTACTTC
CDR3aa: CASSLGLAREETQYF

v_gene: TRBV12-3/TRBV12-4
d_gene: TRBD1
len: 16
j_gene: TRBJ2-5
abundance: many
CDR3nt: TGTGCCAGCAGCCCTTTAGGGTCAGGGGGTTGGGAGACCCAGTACTTC
CDR3aa: CASSPLGSGGWETQYF

v_gene: TRBV9
d_gene: NA
len: 13
j_gene: TRBJ1-1
abundance: NA
CDR3nt: TGTGCCAGCAGCGTACAGGGAGACACTGAATCTTTCTTT
CDR3aa: CASSVQGDTESFF

v_gene: TRBV7-8
d_gene: NA
len: 15
j_gene: TRBJ2-7
abundance: many
CDR3nt: TGTGCCAGCAGCTTAGGGGGGACGGGCTCCTACGAGCAGTACTTC
CDR3aa: CASSLGGTGSYEQYF

v_gene: TRBV29-1
d_gene: TRBD1
len: 11
j_gene: TRBJ2-5
abundance: NA
CDR3nt: TGCAGCGTTACAGGGGGCGAGACCCAGTACTTC
CDR3aa: CSVTGGETQYF

v_gene: TRBV19
d_gene: NA
len: 20
j_gene: TRBJ2-7
abundance: many
CDR3nt: TGTGCCAGTAGTATGTCGGCGAGGGCGCGCCGTGACTACCGGCTTAACGAGCAGTACTTC
CDR3aa: CASSMSARARRDYRLNEQYF

v_gene: TRBV24-1
d_gene: NA
len: 13
j_gene: TRBJ2-5
abundance: many
CDR3nt: TGTGCCACCAACGATCCCCGTCAAGAGACCCAGTACTTC
CDR3aa: CATNDPRQETQYF

v_gene: TRBV15
d_gene: NA
len: 12
j_gene: TRBJ1-1
abundance: many
CDR3nt: TGTGCCACCAGCAGAGAAGTCGGCGAAGCTTTCTTT
CDR3aa: CATSREVGEAFF

v_gene: TRBV28
d_gene: NA
len: 14
j_gene: TRBJ2-3
abundance: many
CDR3nt: TGTGCCAGCAGTCCACCCCTCACCACAGATACGCAGTATTTT
CDR3aa: CASSPPLTTDTQYF

v_gene: TRBV11-2
d_gene: TRBD2
len: 13
j_gene: TRBJ2-7
abundance: many
CDR3nt: TGTGCCAGCAGCCCCGGGCGGGGGGTCGAGCAGTACTTC
CDR3aa: CASSPGRGVEQYF

v_gene: TRBV6-1
d_gene: NA
len: 13
j_gene: TRBJ2-5
abundance: few
CDR3nt: TGTGCCAGCAGTGAAGAGTACCAAGAGACCCAGTACTTC
CDR3aa: CASSEEYQETQYF

v_gene: TRBV20-1
d_gene: TRBD1
len: 17
j_gene: TRBJ1-2
abundance: many
CDR3nt: TGCAGTGCTAGAGACTTAAGACAGGGATCTTTTAGCTATGGCTACACCTTC
CDR3aa: CSARDLRQGSFSYGYTF

v_gene: TRBV6-1
d_gene: TRBD1
len: 13
j_gene: TRBJ2-5
abundance: many
CDR3nt: TGTGCCAGCACCCACCGGGACAGTGAGACCCAGTACTTC
CDR3aa: CASTHRDSETQYF

v_gene: TRBV6-1
d_gene: NA
len: 15
j_gene: TRBJ2-7
abundance: NA
CDR3nt: TGTGCCAGCAACCGGGACATTCCCTCGGCCTACGAGCAGTACTTC
CDR3aa: CASNRDIPSAYEQYF

v_gene: TRBV19
d_gene: TRBD1
len: 13
j_gene: TRBJ1-1
abundance: many
CDR3nt: TGTGCCAGTACCAGGACAGGGAGCACTGAAGCTTTCTTT
CDR3aa: CASTRTGSTEAFF

v_gene: TRBV20-1
d_gene: NA
len: 12
j_gene: TRBJ1-1
abundance: many
CDR3nt: TGCAGTACGAGAGGGGGGGACACTGAAGCTTTCTTT
CDR3aa: CSTRGGDTEAFF

v_gene: TRBV27
d_gene: NA
len: 15
j_gene: TRBJ1-1
abundance: many
CDR3nt: TGTGCCAGCAGCCCCAGGGTTTTGGGTAACACTGAAGCTTTCTTT
CDR3aa: CASSPRVLGNTEAFF

v_gene: TRBV11-2
d_gene: NA
len: 15
j_gene: TRBJ1-5
abundance: many
CDR3nt: TGTGCCAGCAGCTTAGAAGGGATTAGCAATCAGCCCCAGCATTTT
CDR3aa: CASSLEGISNQPQHF

v_gene: TRBV7-2
d_gene: TRBD1
len: 15
j_gene: TRBJ1-2
abundance: many
CDR3nt: TGTGCCAGCAGCTTAGGGGGACAGGTACCCTATGGCTACACCTTC
CDR3aa: CASSLGGQVPYGYTF

v_gene: TRBV15
d_gene: NA
len: 14
j_gene: TRBJ1-1
abundance: many
CDR3nt: TGTGCCACCAGCAGACAGAACGGGAACACTGAAGCTTTCTTT
CDR3aa: CATSRQNGNTEAFF